These T cell receptor beta chains were read from a single sample in a study of tumor-infiltrating lymphocytes in primary liver carcinoma. Each CDR3 protein is one row after TCRdb ran MiXCR on the multiplex PCR reads. This sample has more than 50,000 distinct CDR3 sequences, with around 79% found just once. Specimen: liver tumor tissue from sampling region 2. These receptors all stem from a man aged 40-55 years with primary liver carcinoma and hepatitis B virus infection. CDR3s include the opening cysteine and the closing phenylalanine or tryptophan. The D gene is left open where the match is weak. Clone size, where shown, is once, few, many, or a class for clones that have expanded.

D	size	J	V	DNA	CDR3
.	.	TRBJ2-2	TRBV4-2	TGTGCCAGCAACCAAGACCTACAGGGATTCGGGGAGCTGTTTTTT	CASNQDLQGFGELFF
.	once	TRBJ2-4	TRBV10-3	TGTGCCAGCGGGACCCCAAGCAAGAACATTCAGTACTTC	CASGTPSKNIQYF
.	.	TRBJ2-1	TRBV11-2	TGTGCCAGCAGCCCGAGAGGGTCATATAATGAGCAGTTCTTC	CASSPRGSYNEQFF
.	many	TRBJ2-1	TRBV24-1	TGTGCCACCAGTGATTGGACAGAAGGGGCCAAGGGTGAGCAGTTCTTC	CATSDWTEGAKGEQFF
.	.	TRBJ1-1	TRBV29-1	TGCAGCATTGCATTAGCGGAGATGGGAACTGAAGCTTTCTTT	CSIALAEMGTEAFF
.	few	TRBJ1-2	TRBV6-2/TRBV6-3	TGTGCCAGCAGTTACGACGGTAACTATGGCTACACCTTC	CASSYDGNYGYTF
.	.	TRBJ1-4	TRBV11-2	TGTGCCAGCGGCTTAGAGGTTGGGAAAGAAAAACTGTTTTTT	CASGLEVGKEKLFF
.	many	TRBJ2-1	TRBV7-9	TGTGCCAGCAGTCGAGTTAATTGGGGAAACAATGAGCAGTTCTTC	CASSRVNWGNNEQFF
TRBD2	many	TRBJ2-3	TRBV14	TGTGCCAGCAGCCAAGGGACTAGCGGGATAGATACGCAGTATTTT	CASSQGTSGIDTQYF
.	.	TRBJ1-2	TRBV11-1	TGTGCCAGCATGGAGAGGGACACGACCTATGGCTACACCTTC	CASMERDTTYGYTF
.	few	TRBJ1-2	TRBV20-1	TGCAGTGCTAGAGCAGGGGTCGGCGGCTACACCTTC	CSARAGVGGYTF
.	many	TRBJ2-7	TRBV28	TGTGCCAGCAGTTTCGACTACAACTACGAGCAGTACTTC	CASSFDYNYEQYF
TRBD1	few	TRBJ2-7	TRBV11-2	TGTGCCAGCAGCATTGACCCGCCGGGACAGGGATGCTACGAGCAGTACTTC	CASSIDPPGQGCYEQYF
.	.	TRBJ2-5	TRBV11-1	TGTGCTAGCAGCTTCTGCGGCGGGGCGCGGACCCAGTACTTC	CASSFCGGARTQYF
.	.	TRBJ1-1	TRBV5-1	TGCGCCAGCAACCCGGGACCGGGAGCTGAAGCCTTCTTT	CASNPGPGAEAFF
.	.	TRBJ2-3	TRBV6-5	TGTGCCATCATGGGGGTGGGTACAGATACGCAGTATTTT	CAIMGVGTDTQYF
TRBD1	.	TRBJ2-3	TRBV10-3	TGTGCCATCAGTGACTTACCGGGACAGGGGGTAACTAGCACAGATACGCAGTGTTTT	CAISDLPGQGVTSTDTQCF
.	.	TRBJ2-2	TRBV4-2	TGTGCCAGCAGCCAAGACCTACAGGGATTAGGGGAGCTGTTTTTT	CASSQDLQGLGELFF
.	.	TRBJ2-1	TRBV11-1	TGTGCCAGCAACTTAGGCCGGGCAATTGTGCAGTTCTTC	CASNLGRAIVQFF
TRBD2	many	TRBJ2-1	TRBV13	TGTGCCAGCAGCTTAACGTCTAGCGGGTTCGATGAGCAGTTCTTC	CASSLTSSGFDEQFF
.	once	TRBJ2-5	TRBV6-5	TGTGCCAGCAGTACCGGGCTGGTGGGTTCGACCCAGTACTTC	CASSTGLVGSTQYF
.	.	TRBJ2-2	TRBV30	TGTGCCTGTCTGGGACTCAGCAATGCCGGGGAACTGTTTTTT	CACLGLSNAGELFF
.	few	TRBJ2-1	TRBV11-2	TGTGCCAGCAGCTTAAGGTGGGGTACCTACAATGAGCAGTTCTTC	CASSLRWGTYNEQFF
.	.	TRBJ2-7	TRBV6-5	TGTGTCAGCAGTTACAGACTTCCCTACGAGCAGTACTTC	CVSSYRLPYEQYF
.	.	TRBJ2-1	TRBV5-5	TGTGCCAGCAGCCACTGGCGGGAAAATGAGCAGTCCTTC	CASSHWRENEQSF
.	few	TRBJ2-7	TRBV25-1	TGTGCCAGCAGTGGCCTTACCTACGAGCAGTACTTC	CASSGLTYEQYF
.	.	TRBJ2-2	TRBV5-4	TGTGCCAGCAATGTAAAGCAGGGGAACGCCGGGGAGCTGTTTTTT	CASNVKQGNAGELFF
.	.	TRBJ2-5	TRBV10-3	TGTGCCATCAGTGAGTCTAGGAACCAAAAGACCCAATACTTC	CAISESRNQKTQYF
TRBD1	few	TRBJ2-1	TRBV11-2	TGTGCCAGCAGCTTGGGGACAGGGGGCTTCAATGAGCAGTTCTTC	CASSLGTGGFNEQFF
.	many	TRBJ2-2	TRBV6-5	TGTGCCAGCAGTTACTACGTGAACACCGGGGAGCTGTTTTTT	CASSYYVNTGELFF
.	medium-sized	TRBJ1-5	TRBV4-1	TGCGCCAGCAGCCAAGTTAGGGGGCAGCCCCAGCATTTT	CASSQVRGQPQHF
.	many	TRBJ2-7	TRBV4-1	TGCGCCAGCAGCCAAGTCCCCGGAGATACCACGCGGGAGCAGTACTTC	CASSQVPGDTTREQYF
.	.	TRBJ1-6	TRBV6-5	TGTGCCGGCCAGGGTGAGGTAATAGATAATTCACCCCTTCACTTT	CAGQGEVIDNSPLHF
.	.	TRBJ2-4	TRBV29-1	TGCAGCGTCGAACTAAGGGGCCTCGGCAGCATTCAATACTTC	CSVELRGLGSIQYF
.	many	TRBJ2-7	TRBV2	TGTGCCAGCAGTGCGGTCCTCTTCTACGAGCAGTACTTC	CASSAVLFYEQYF
.	few	TRBJ2-7	TRBV12-3/TRBV12-4	TGTGCCAGCAGTTTGAAGGCAGGCCCTGCCTACGAGCGGTACTTC	CASSLKAGPAYERYF
.	.	TRBJ2-3	TRBV10-2	TGCGCCAGCAGTGAGACCAGGAGCTCGTACTATTTT	CASSETRSSYYF
TRBD2	many	TRBJ2-4	TRBV5-4	TGTGCCAGCAGCCCGGGACTAGCGGGAGCCAAAAACATTCAGTACTTC	CASSPGLAGAKNIQYF
.	.	TRBJ1-1	TRBV4-1	TGCGCCAGCAGCCTAGTGCTAATAGGGGAATTGGAAGCTTTCTTT	CASSLVLIGELEAFF
TRBD2	.	TRBJ2-3	TRBV7-2	TGTGCCAGCAGCTTCAGGTTAGCGGGAGCTGGCTTCGCAGATACGCAGTATTTT	CASSFRLAGAGFADTQYF
.	once	TRBJ2-5	TRBV11-2	TGTGCCATCAGATCCCGGGACTTGGCCCATCAAGAGACACAGTACTTC	CAIRSRDLAHQETQYF
TRBD1	once	TRBJ2-7	TRBV5-4	TGTGCCAGCAGCCATCTTCCCGGGACAGAGGCACAGCAGCAGTACTTC	CASSHLPGTEAQQQYF
.	.	TRBJ2-7	TRBV20-1	TGCAGTGCTCCGCGGTTGGCGGGACCCCCCGAGCAGTACTTC	CSAPRLAGPPEQYF
TRBD1	.	TRBJ1-5	TRBV12-3/TRBV12-4	TGTGCCAGCAGTTCTGGGACAGGGGGCAATCTGCCCCAGCATTTT	CASSSGTGGNLPQHF
TRBD1	many	TRBJ1-2	TRBV7-8	TGTGCCAGCAGCCCCCGGACAGGGGGCGGTGGCTACACCTTC	CASSPRTGGGGYTF
.	.	TRBJ1-6	TRBV4-1	TGCCCCAGCAGCCAAGGCGATCAGCGCGATTCACCCCTCCACTTT	CPSSQGDQRDSPLHF
TRBD1	many	TRBJ1-1	TRBV2	TGTGCCAGCAGAGGGGACAGGGTTACTGAAGCTTTCTTT	CASRGDRVTEAFF
.	.	TRBJ1-5	TRBV7-8	TGCGCCAGCAGCTTAACTGCGGGGGAGGTTCAGCCCCAGCATTTT	CASSLTAGEVQPQHF
.	.	TRBJ2-1	TRBV27	TGTGCCAGCAGTTTATCGGGGGTGAATGAGCAGTTCTTC	CASSLSGVNEQFF
TRBD2	.	TRBJ2-2	TRBV11-2	TGTGCCAGTAGCTTTGTGGGGTTAGCGGGAGCCGGGGAGCTGTTTTTT	CASSFVGLAGAGELFF
TRBD2	.	TRBJ2-1	TRBV4-1	TGCGTCAGCAGCCAACCGTGGGGACTAGTAGACTACAATGAGCAGTTCTTC	CVSSQPWGLVDYNEQFF
.	.	TRBJ1-5	TRBV30	TGTGCCTGGAGTGTAATGGGACGGTTCTATCAGCCCCAGCATTTT	CAWSVMGRFYQPQHF
TRBD2	.	TRBJ2-1	TRBV11-3	TGTGCCAGCAGCTTAGACGGGGCGGGGGTCTCCAATGAGCAGTTCTTC	CASSLDGAGVSNEQFF
.	.	TRBJ2-3	TRBV11-2	TGTGCCAGCAACCCCGATGACCCCCTGCAGATAGCGAAAAGCACTGATACGCAGTATTTT	CASNPDDPLQIAKSTDTQYF
.	.	TRBJ1-2	TRBV29-1	TGCAGCGTTGAAGCAGACGGAGCGCACTATGGCTGCGCCTTC	CSVEADGAHYGCAF